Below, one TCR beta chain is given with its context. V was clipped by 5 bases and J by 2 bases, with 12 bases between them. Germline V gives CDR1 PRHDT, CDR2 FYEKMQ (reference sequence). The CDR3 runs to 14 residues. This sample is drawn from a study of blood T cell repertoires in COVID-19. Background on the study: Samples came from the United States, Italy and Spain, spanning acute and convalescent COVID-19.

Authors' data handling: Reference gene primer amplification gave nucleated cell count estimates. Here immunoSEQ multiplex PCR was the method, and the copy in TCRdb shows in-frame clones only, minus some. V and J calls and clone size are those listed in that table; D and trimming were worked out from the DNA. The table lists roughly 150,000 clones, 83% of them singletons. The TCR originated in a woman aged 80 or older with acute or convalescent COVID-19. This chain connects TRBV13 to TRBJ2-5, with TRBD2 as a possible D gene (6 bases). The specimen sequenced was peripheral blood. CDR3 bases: TGTGCCAGCAGCCGAGGCGGGGTTCAAGAGACCCAGTACTTC. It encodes CASSRGGVQETQYF.